These T cell receptor beta chains were read from a single sample in a study of T cell repertoires in cytomegalovirus infection. Antigen specificity for these receptors is unknown. A single record per CDR3 protein comes from TCRdb applying MiXCR to the reads. The sample comprises 750,000 to 950,000 distinct CDR3 sequences, roughly 28% of which are singletons, and roughly 13% rests with the top ten. Sequences were derived from cultured CD8+ T cells from PBMCs, sampled from culture after CMV antigen stimulation. The receptor set was obtained from a human donor in good health (CMV status not recorded). Some clones in this sample may be carry-over from other donors' samples. Each CDR3 is given without its conserved first and last residue. The order of the fields is V gene, J gene, CDR3 protein.

V: TRBV6-2/TRBV6-3
J: TRBJ2-5
CDR3: ASRGTGGAETQY

V: TRBV27
J: TRBJ2-2
CDR3: ASTDRANTGELF

V: TRBV27
J: TRBJ2-1
CDR3: ASSFVGGHDEQF

V: TRBV4-1
J: TRBJ1-6
CDR3: ASSPQPMTSAGNSPLH

V: TRBV12-3/TRBV12-4
J: TRBJ1-5
CDR3: ASSSQGSHQPQH

V: TRBV7-8
J: TRBJ2-2
CDR3: ATVRQNTGELF

V: TRBV25-1
J: TRBJ2-3
CDR3: ASSDARARTDTQY

V: TRBV7-9
J: TRBJ1-2
CDR3: ASSAPGSFRY

V: TRBV7-9
J: TRBJ1-1
CDR3: ASIQGDGRRDRTAF

V: TRBV7-9
J: TRBJ1-6
CDR3: ASSLVGVSSYNSPLH